Listed here are 2 T cell receptor beta chains from one sample, sequenced in a study of CD8 T cells in Susac syndrome. Roughly 0.45 to 1 ug RNA was reverse transcribed with random hexamers. In TCRdb, the immunoSEQ multiplex PCR reads were re-called with MiXCR into one record per CDR3 protein. This sample has a few hundred thousand distinct CDR3 sequences, with approximately 90% found just once. Specimen: CD8+ T cells from PBMCs. All receptors derive from a human donor with multiple sclerosis.

The V gene is TRBV6-4, the J gene TRBJ2-2; 10 nucleotides match TRBD2. CDR1 and CDR2 from the germline V gene are MRHNA and SNTAGT. The CDR3 runs 15 residues. V shed 5 bases, J shed 5 bases, and the junction held 5 bases outside the gene matches. CDR3 in amino acids: CASSSGLAETGELFF. Here the CDR3 DNA reads TGTGCCAGCAGTTCAGGACTAGCGGAGACCGGGGAGCTGTTTTTT.

This clonotype occurred a few times. This chain connects TRBV6-2 or TRBV6-3 to TRBJ2-3; 7 positions match TRBD2. After removal of 9 bases from V and 3 bases from J, the junction contained 6 bases not matched to a gene. CDR1 MNHEY and CDR2 SVGEGT come from the germline V gene. The CDR3 has 13 residues. The CDR3 here is CASSTGGTDTQYF. Written as DNA, the CDR3 is TGTGCCAGTTCGACCGGGGGGACAGATACGCAGTATTTT.